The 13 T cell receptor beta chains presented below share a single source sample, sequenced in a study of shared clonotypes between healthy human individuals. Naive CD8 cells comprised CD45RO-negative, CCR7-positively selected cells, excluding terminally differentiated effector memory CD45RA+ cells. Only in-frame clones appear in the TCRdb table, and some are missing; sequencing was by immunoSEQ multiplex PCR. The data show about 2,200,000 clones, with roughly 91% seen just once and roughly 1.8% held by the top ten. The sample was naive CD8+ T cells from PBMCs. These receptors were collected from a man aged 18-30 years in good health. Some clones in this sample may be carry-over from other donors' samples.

The CDR3 loop is CASSPEDSGYSNQPQHF. The CDR3 DNA sequence: TGTGCCAGCAGCCCAGAGGACAGCGGATATAGCAATCAGCCCCAGCATTTT. The V gene is TRBV7-8, the J gene TRBJ1-5, with D possibly TRBD1 on 6 matching bases. V was cut by 5 bases and J by 0 bases, with 17 bases left in between. Germline V gene lookup returns CDR1 SGHVS and CDR2 FQNEAQ. This CDR3 spans 17 amino acids.

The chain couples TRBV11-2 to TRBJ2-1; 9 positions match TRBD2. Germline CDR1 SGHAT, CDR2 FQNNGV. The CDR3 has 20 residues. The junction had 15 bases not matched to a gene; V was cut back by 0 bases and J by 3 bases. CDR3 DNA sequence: TGTGCCAGCAGCTTAGATCCGGGTGCGGGAGGGATACTCAACTACAATGAGCAGTTCTTC. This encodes CASSLDPGAGGILNYNEQFF.

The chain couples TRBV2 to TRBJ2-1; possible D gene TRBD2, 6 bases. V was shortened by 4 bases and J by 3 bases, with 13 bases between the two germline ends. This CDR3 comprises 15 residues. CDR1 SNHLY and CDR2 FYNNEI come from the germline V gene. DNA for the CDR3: TGTGCCAGCAGTGGGGACTGGATCGACTACAATGAGCAGTTCTTC. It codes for CASSGDWIDYNEQFF. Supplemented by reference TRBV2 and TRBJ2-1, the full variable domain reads EPEVTQTPSHQVTQMGQEVILRCVPISNHLYFYWYRQILGQKVEFLVSFYNNEISEKSEIFDDQFSVERPDGSNFTLKIRSTKLEDSAMYFCASSGDWIDYNEQFFGPGTRLTVL.

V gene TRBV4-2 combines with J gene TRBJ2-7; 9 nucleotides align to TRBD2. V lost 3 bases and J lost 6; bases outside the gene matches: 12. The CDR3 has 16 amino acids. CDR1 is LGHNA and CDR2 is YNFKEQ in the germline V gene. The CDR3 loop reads CASSQEGTSRVGEQYF. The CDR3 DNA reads TGTGCCAGCAGCCAGGAAGGGACTAGCAGGGTGGGCGAGCAGTACTTC.

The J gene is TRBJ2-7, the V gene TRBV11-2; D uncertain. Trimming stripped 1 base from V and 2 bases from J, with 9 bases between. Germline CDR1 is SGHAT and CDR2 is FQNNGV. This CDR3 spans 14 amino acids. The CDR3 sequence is CASSLAGAAYEQYF. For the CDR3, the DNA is TGTGCCAGCAGCTTAGCGGGTGCTGCCTACGAGCAGTACTTC. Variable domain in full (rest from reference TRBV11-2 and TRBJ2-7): EAGVAQSPRYKIIEKRQSVAFWCNPISGHATLYWYQQILGQGPKLLIQFQNNGVVDDSQLPKDRFSAERLKGVDSTLKIQPAKLEDSAVYLCASSLAGAAYEQYFGPGTRLTVT.

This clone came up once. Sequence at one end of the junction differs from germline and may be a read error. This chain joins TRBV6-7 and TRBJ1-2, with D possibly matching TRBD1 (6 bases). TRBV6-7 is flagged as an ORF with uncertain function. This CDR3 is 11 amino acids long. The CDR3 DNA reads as TGTGCCAGCAGTTATGGTCCCGGGACAAACTTC. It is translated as CASSYGPGTNF.

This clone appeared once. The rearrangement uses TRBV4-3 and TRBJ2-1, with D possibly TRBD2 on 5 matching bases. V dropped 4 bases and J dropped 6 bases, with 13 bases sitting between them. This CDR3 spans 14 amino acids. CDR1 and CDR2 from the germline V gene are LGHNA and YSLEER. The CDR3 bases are TGCGCCAGCAGCCCGAAATTCCGGGGCAATGAGCAGTTCTTC. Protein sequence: CASSPKFRGNEQFF.

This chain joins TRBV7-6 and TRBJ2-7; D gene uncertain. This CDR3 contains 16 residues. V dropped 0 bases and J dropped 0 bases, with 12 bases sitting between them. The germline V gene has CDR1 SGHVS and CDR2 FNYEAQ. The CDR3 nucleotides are TGTGCCAGCAGCTTAGCGAAGAGGAAGAGCTCCTACGAGCAGTACTTC. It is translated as CASSLAKRKSSYEQYF.

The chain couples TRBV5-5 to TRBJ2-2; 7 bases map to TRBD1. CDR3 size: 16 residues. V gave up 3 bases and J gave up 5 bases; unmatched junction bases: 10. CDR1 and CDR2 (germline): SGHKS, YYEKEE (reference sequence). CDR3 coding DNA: TGTGCCAGCAGCTGGAATGACAGGGAAGGGACCGGGGAGCTGTTTTTT. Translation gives CASSWNDREGTGELFF.

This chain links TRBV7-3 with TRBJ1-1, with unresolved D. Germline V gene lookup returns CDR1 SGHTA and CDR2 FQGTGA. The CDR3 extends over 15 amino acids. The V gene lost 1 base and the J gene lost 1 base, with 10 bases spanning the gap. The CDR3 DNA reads TGTGCCAGCAGCTTAAAAGTAGTAACGAACACTGAAGCTTTCTTT. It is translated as CASSLKVVTNTEAFF.

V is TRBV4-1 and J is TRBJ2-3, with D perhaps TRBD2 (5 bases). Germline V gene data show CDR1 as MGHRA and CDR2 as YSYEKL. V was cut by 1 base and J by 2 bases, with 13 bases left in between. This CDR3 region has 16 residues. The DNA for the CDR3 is TGCGCCAGCAGCCAAGGCGTGGGCGGGCTCACAGATACGCAGTATTTT. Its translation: CASSQGVGGLTDTQYF.

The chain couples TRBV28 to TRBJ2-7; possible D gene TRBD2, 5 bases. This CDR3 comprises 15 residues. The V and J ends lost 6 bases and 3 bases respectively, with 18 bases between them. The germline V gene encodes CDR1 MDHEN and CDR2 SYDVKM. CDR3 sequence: CASSFNIGGYYEQYF. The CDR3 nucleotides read TGTGCCAGCAGCTTTAATATCGGCGGGTACTACGAGCAGTACTTC.

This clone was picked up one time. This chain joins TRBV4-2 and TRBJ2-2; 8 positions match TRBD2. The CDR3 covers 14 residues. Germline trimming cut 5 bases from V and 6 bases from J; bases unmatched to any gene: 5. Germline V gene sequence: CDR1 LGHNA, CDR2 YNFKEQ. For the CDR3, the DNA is TGTGCCAGCAGCGGGGGACTAGGTCCCGGGGAGCTGTTTTTT. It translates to CASSGGLGPGELFF.